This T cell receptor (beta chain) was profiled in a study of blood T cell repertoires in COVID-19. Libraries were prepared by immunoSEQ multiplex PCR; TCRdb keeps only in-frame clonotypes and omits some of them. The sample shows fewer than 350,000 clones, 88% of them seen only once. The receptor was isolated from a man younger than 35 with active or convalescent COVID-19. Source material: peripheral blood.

CDR3 in amino acids: CASSQDWSTQETQYF. The CDR3 DNA reads as TGTGCCAGCAGCCAAGATTGGTCTACCCAAGAGACCCAGTACTTC. The gene calls are TRBV3-1 (or the pseudogene TRBV3-2) and TRBJ2-5; D is unresolved. The V gene's germline CDR1 is LGHDT and CDR2 YNNKEL (reference sequence). The V end lost 0 bases, the J end lost 1 base, and 9 bases lay between the germline ends. The CDR3 loop spans 15 amino acids.